This T cell receptor beta chain was documented in a study of control samples from healthy donors and cancer patients. The repertoire was sequenced with immunoSEQ multiplex PCR; TCRdb's copy has only in-frame clones and lacks some. The data contain 24,000 or so clones, roughly 93% of them seen just once; the ten biggest clones take up about an eighth. V was pared by 3 bases and J by 5 bases, with 12 bases between. Germline CDR1 is KGHSH and CDR2 is LQKENI. This CDR3 has 14 amino acids. The TCR originated in a man aged 50 to 60 with lung cancer. V gene TRBV18 combines with J gene TRBJ2-3; D gene uncertain. The sequencing sample was made of PBMCs. Written as DNA, the CDR3 is TGTGCCAGCTCACCGATAAGGGATTTAGATACGCAGTATTTT. It is translated as CASSPIRDLDTQYF.